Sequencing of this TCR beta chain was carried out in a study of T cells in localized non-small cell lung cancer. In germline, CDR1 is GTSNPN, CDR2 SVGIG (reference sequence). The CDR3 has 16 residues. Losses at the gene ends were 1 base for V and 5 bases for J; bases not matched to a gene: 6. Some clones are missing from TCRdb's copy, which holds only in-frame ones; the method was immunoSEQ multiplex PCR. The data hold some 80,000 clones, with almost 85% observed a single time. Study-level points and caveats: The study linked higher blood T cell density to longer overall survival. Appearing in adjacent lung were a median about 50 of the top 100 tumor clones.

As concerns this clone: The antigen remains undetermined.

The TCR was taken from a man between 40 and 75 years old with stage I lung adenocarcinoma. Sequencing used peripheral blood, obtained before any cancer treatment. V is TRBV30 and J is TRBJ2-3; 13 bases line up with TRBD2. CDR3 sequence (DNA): TGTGCCTGGAGTGCCGGGACTAGCGGGGCAGGAGATACGCAGTATTTT. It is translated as CAWSAGTSGAGDTQYF.